A selection of T cell receptor beta chains follows, all from one sample in a study of identifying expanded T cells in peripheral blood. Only in-frame clones appear in the TCRdb table, and some are missing; sequencing was by immunoSEQ multiplex PCR. The table includes more than 85,000 clones, about nine tenths detected once. The sample consisted of blood. These receptors originate from a person between 18 and 69 years old in good health. Each CDR3 is given with its conserved first and last residue. Each record gives: V gene, clone size, CDR3 length, D gene, J gene, CDR3 protein, CDR3 DNA. D genes are given only for firm matches. Clone sizes are given selectively: once, few, many, or a class where the clone is expanded.

TRBV2	-	14	TRBD2	TRBJ2-3	CAIHSGLSTDTQYF	TGTGCCATTCATAGCGGGCTTAGCACAGATACGCAGTATTTT
TRBV7-8	-	13	-	TRBJ1-1	CASSITGNTEAFF	TGTGCCAGCAGCATCACAGGGAACACTGAAGCTTTCTTT
TRBV4-1	-	17	-	TRBJ1-5	CASSQVLGETSYQPQHF	TGCGCCAGCAGCCAAGTTCTGGGGGAAACCTCCTATCAGCCCCAGCATTTT
TRBV2	-	15	TRBD1	TRBJ2-1	CATLRMDRGDNEQFF	TGTGCCACCTTAAGGATGGACAGGGGAGACAATGAGCAGTTCTTC
TRBV7-5	-	14	-	TRBJ2-3	CARPRVGNTDTQYF	TGTGCCAGACCCCGGGTCGGTAACACAGATACGCAGTATTTT
TRBV5-1	once	14	-	TRBJ1-1	CASSSWGGDTEAFF	TGCGCCAGCAGCTCCTGGGGGGGTGATACTGAAGCTTTCTTT
TRBV4-1	once	16	TRBD2	TRBJ2-3	CASSLGSGSGTDTQYF	TGCGCCAGCAGCCTAGGTAGCGGGAGTGGCACAGATACGCAGTATTTT
TRBV2	-	12	-	TRBJ2-5	CASSTELETQYF	TGTGCCAGCTCGACAGAACTAGAGACCCAGTACTTC
TRBV30	-	15	-	TRBJ1-3	CAWSVAGKLGNTIYF	TGTGCCTGGAGTGTTGCAGGGAAGCTTGGAAACACCATATATTTT
TRBV5-1	few	14	-	TRBJ2-1	CASRDPVSYNEQFF	TGCGCCAGCAGGGACCCGGTCTCCTACAATGAGCAGTTCTTC
TRBV11-2	-	17	TRBD2	TRBJ2-3	CASSFRLAGGSTDTQYF	TGTGCCAGCAGCTTCCGACTAGCGGGGGGAAGCACAGATACGCAGTATTTT
TRBV27	-	13	-	TRBJ1-3	CASRGNTGNTIYF	TGTGCCAGCCGGGGAAACACTGGAAACACCATATATTTT
TRBV30	-	13	-	TRBJ2-3	CAWSVAGTDTQYF	TGTGCCTGGAGTGTAGCAGGGACGGATACGCAGTATTTT
TRBV7-2	-	13	-	TRBJ2-2	CASSLRGTGELFF	TGTGCCAGCAGCCTCAGGGGCACCGGGGAGCTGTTTTTT
TRBV28	-	12	-	TRBJ2-7	CASSTRRVEQYF	TGTGCCAGCAGTACCCGACGGGTCGAGCAGTACTTC
TRBV7-2	once	14	-	TRBJ2-7	CASSFGSGQYEQYF	TGTGCCAGCAGCTTTGGTTCAGGGCAATACGAGCAGTACTTC
TRBV30	-	11	-	TRBJ2-7	CAWSRSNEQYF	TGTGCCTGGAGTCGGTCTAACGAGCAGTACTTC
TRBV5-4	-	15	-	TRBJ2-1	CASSLESGKYNEQFF	TGTGCCAGCAGCTTGGAGAGCGGAAAATACAATGAGCAGTTCTTC
TRBV30	-	15	TRBD1	TRBJ1-1	CACKLRTGLNTEAFF	TGTGCCTGCAAATTAAGGACAGGCTTAAACACTGAAGCTTTCTTT
TRBV6-6	-	13	-	TRBJ2-7	CASSYSKGYEQYF	TGTGCCAGCAGTTACTCGAAGGGTTACGAGCAGTACTTC
TRBV9	-	17	TRBD2	TRBJ2-3	CASSVVGGGFSTDTQYF	TGTGCCAGCAGCGTAGTTGGCGGGGGTTTCAGCACAGATACGCAGTATTTT
TRBV4-1	-	15	-	TRBJ2-7	CASSQEPTFPYEQYF	TGCGCCAGCAGCCAAGAGCCAACGTTTCCCTACGAGCAGTACTTC
TRBV6-5	-	16	TRBD2	TRBJ2-7	CASSYSLAGGSYEQYF	TGTGCCAGCAGTTACTCTCTAGCGGGAGGTTCCTACGAGCAGTACTTC
TRBV7-9	-	16	TRBD1	TRBJ2-1	CASSLGRDRVDHEQFF	TGTGCCAGCAGCTTAGGCCGGGACAGGGTCGACCATGAGCAGTTCTTC
TRBV27	once	13	TRBD1	TRBJ2-3	CASRGQGTDTQYF	TGTGCCAGCAGGGGACAGGGTACAGATACGCAGTATTTT
TRBV9	-	16	-	TRBJ2-7	CASSARFEASYYEQYF	TGTGCCAGCAGCGCCCGATTTGAGGCGTCCTACTACGAGCAGTACTTC
TRBV2	once	15	-	TRBJ1-1	CASRPYGSFGTEAFF	TGTGCCAGCCGACCCTACGGCTCCTTCGGAACTGAAGCTTTCTTT
TRBV29-1	-	14	TRBD1	TRBJ1-2	CSVILDRGDYGYTF	TGCAGCGTTATCTTGGACAGGGGTGACTATGGCTACACCTTC
TRBV7-2	-	18	-	TRBJ1-2	CASSLVGGQRTVNYGYTF	TGTGCCAGCAGCTTAGTCGGAGGACAGAGGACAGTTAACTATGGCTACACCTTC
TRBV28	-	17	-	TRBJ1-5	CASSTFGGGMMGQPQHF	TGTGCCAGCAGCACTTTTGGTGGAGGGATGATGGGGCAGCCCCAGCATTTT
TRBV6-6	-	15	TRBD1	TRBJ2-7	CASSTQWTGGGEQYF	TGTGCCAGCAGTACCCAATGGACAGGGGGCGGAGAGCAGTACTTC
TRBV5-1	-	16	TRBD1	TRBJ2-2	CASSAPGTGVGGELFF	TGCGCCAGCAGCGCACCCGGGACAGGGGTAGGCGGGGAGCTGTTTTTT
TRBV7-2	-	16	-	TRBJ2-2	CASSQEGGGNTGELFF	TGTGCCAGCAGCCAAGAAGGGGGAGGAAACACCGGGGAGCTGTTTTTT
TRBV30	-	21	-	TRBJ2-2	CAWSVGVYTRFNGPNTGELFF	TGTGCCTGGAGTGTTGGTGTATATACCCGTTTTAACGGACCGAACACCGGGGAGCTGTTTTTT
TRBV6-5	-	15	TRBD2	TRBJ2-3	CASRTGGGRADTQYF	TGTGCCAGCAGAACCGGCGGGGGGCGGGCAGATACGCAGTATTTT
TRBV11-1	-	15	TRBD1	TRBJ2-2	CASSQQGAVTGELFF	TGTGCCAGCAGCCAGCAGGGGGCGGTCACCGGGGAGCTGTTTTTT
TRBV2	-	11	-	TRBJ2-3	CASSEVGTLYF	TGTGCCAGCAGTGAAGTGGGGACTCTGTATTTT
TRBV5-4	-	13	TRBD1	TRBJ1-1	CASSPQGYTEAFF	TGTGCCAGCAGCCCACAGGGGTACACTGAAGCTTTCTTT